A single T cell receptor beta chain is shown here with its context. The target of this receptor is not known. Per-nucleotide qualities are absent, and no much larger clonotype sits a single base away. Ophthalmopathy patients had moderately to severely active disease, with a Clinical Activity Score of 3 or more, a NOSPECS grade of 4 or more, and a disease duration of less than 3 months. Exclusion was applied to patients with uncontrolled infections, other autoimmune diseases, pregnancy or lactation. Diagnoses were established on the basis of clinical symptoms, serum thyroxine and TRAb, thyroid ultrasound, and orbital computed tomography. PBMCs were isolated from about 9 ml of fresh peripheral blood by Ficoll-Paque density gradient centrifugation. Total RNA was extracted using Trizol reagent, and RNA quality was assessed on an Agilent 2100 Bioanalyzer. This entry belongs to a study of T cells in Graves' hyperthyroidism and ophthalmopathy (dated by TCRdb to the late 2010s). About the study as a whole: Peripheral blood was collected at initial diagnosis, before any treatment. In addition, the study compared T-cell repertoires in thyroid tissue and in blood from five or six Graves' hyperthyroidism patients. An independent validation cohort of around 20 hyperthyroidism patients and more than 15 patients who later progressed to ophthalmopathy tested prospective prediction of ophthalmopathy. Following sampling, methimazole starting at 30 mg daily was given to hyperthyroidism patients, and high-dose intravenous methylprednisolone was given to ophthalmopathy patients. For training and testing, the 80 to 100 patients in the discovery cohort were randomly divided in a 7:3 ratio. According to the paper, TCR Vbeta CDR3 sequencing was carried out on roughly 130 peripheral blood samples, which came from fewer than 50 ophthalmopathy, some 73 hyperthyroidism and 17 progressor patients. A discovery cohort of about a hundred patients, about 40 with Graves' ophthalmopathy and 57 with stable Graves' hyperthyroidism, was used to find distinguishing TCR V-J signatures.

The TCR beta CDR3 regions were amplified from RNA transcripts. The TCR CDR3 was subjected to a first round of RT-PCR using the HTBI primer set and the Qiagen OneStep RT-PCR kit. Libraries were constructed in a second round of multiplex PCR, after which size selection and purification were performed. The libraries were sequenced on an Illumina HiSeq2000 using paired-end 100 bp reads. As for the authors' bioinformatics: SOAPnuke was used to process the raw data, removing reads that contained adapters or uncalled bases, had a mean Phred below 15, or lacked an exact match to the constant primer or identifier. High-quality paired reads were merged with COPE v1.2.5, and unique nucleotide sequences were defined as clonotypes. MiTCR v1.1 was used to align the clonotypes against IMGT TRBV, TRBD and TRBJ reference segments. Analysis was restricted to V-J combinations with a frequency above 0.0001, which covered over 98% of repertoires. The TCS score was defined as F50 (clonal expansion) divided by E x V (chaos), with BLOSUM62-based TCRdist calculated between CDR3 peptides within each V-J. Welch's t-statistics and random forest reduced roughly 530 V-J features to 13, which were used in a naive Bayes classifier (R e1071). Starting from the raw public reads, TCRdb applied fastp trimming at Q25, assembled clones with MiXCR and retained in-frame beta chains. Duplicate CDR3 protein sequences are folded into a single record with the most common DNA and genes. None of the V and J calls come from the authors' own analysis; TCRdb made them. The sample profile shows about 520,000 distinct CDR3 sequences; roughly 25% of them were found once. The ten most abundant clones make up around 11% of the sample.

The study at large found these results: Most expanded thyroid clonotypes (frequency above 0.001) were also detected in blood, suggesting blood repertoires may reflect thyroid immune responses. In validation, progression to ophthalmopathy was predicted by the model with about 70% sensitivity and approximately 78% specificity, a median of about 6.4 months before onset. A model built on a 13 V-J signature distinguished ophthalmopathy from stable hyperthyroidism, reaching around 88% sensitivity and around 81% specificity in cross-validation and 80%/75% in testing. No statistical method was used to set the sample size in advance, and investigators knew the group allocation.

CDR1 and CDR2, looked up from the germline V gene, are SGHRS and YFSETQ. The CDR3 runs 16 amino acids, cysteine and phenylalanine included. Of all the DNA, just the CDR3 is kept, 48 bases in frame from base 1. V lost 4 bases and J lost 0 bases; the stretch between them is 14 bases long. Sequenced sample: blood. The sequence derives from a woman aged 30 to 39 with Graves' ophthalmopathy. The chain was built from TRBV5-1 and TRBJ1-3; a confident D gene designation cannot be given. The DNA reads TGCGCCAGCAGCCTCAGGTCGGGCAGCTCTGGAAACACCATATATTTT. Protein translation: CASSLRSGSSGNTIYF.